This TCR beta chain originates from a study of T cells expressing NK-cell markers. Study overall: The sequencing cohort of eight donors included seven HCMV-seropositive individuals and one seronegative individual. Broader study findings: In several donors, dominant clonotypes made up about 25-60.1% of CD3+CD56-NKG2C+ cells.

TCRdb reprocessed the 5' RACE reads and keeps a single row for each CDR3 protein, giving no DNA. In all, the sample yields about 450,000 distinct CDR3 sequences. With respect to this clonotype: The antigen is unknown.

CDR3 size: 18 residues. Germline-derived CDR1 and CDR2 are KGHSH and LQKENI. V usage is TRBV18 and J usage is TRBJ1-6; checking the TCRdb D call of TRBD1 is not possible without DNA. This clonotype originated in a woman aged 18 to 75 in good health. Material: blood T cells: a sorted CD56 or NKG2C T cell subset, CD4+ or CD8+ T cells, or bulk PBMC T cells (not recorded which). The CDR3 here is CASSPQTGTGSYNSPLHF.